This TCR beta chain appears in the sequencing data of a study of T cell responses to AZD1222 COVID-19 vaccine. With V trimmed by 2 bases and J by 5 bases, 8 bases remained unmatched. Germline-derived CDR1 and CDR2 are SGHTA and FQGNSA. This CDR3 comprises 15 residues. This clone was seen more than once but under ten times. Sequenced by immunoSEQ multiplex PCR; TCRdb stores in-frame clones only, minus some. The sample shows some 190,000 clones, roughly 94% of them seen only once. This chain joins TRBV7-2 and TRBJ2-7; 8 positions match TRBD1. Sequencing used peripheral blood, obtained 28 days after the second dose of the MenACWY control vaccine. This receptor was obtained from an adult who received the MenACWY meningococcal vaccine as a control. CDR3 DNA sequence: TGTGCCAGCAGCTTACCGGGACAGGCTTTGGACGAGCAGTACTTC. Encoded protein: CASSLPGQALDEQYF.